The 9 T cell receptor beta chains presented below share a single source sample, sequenced in a study of cytotoxic CD8 clonotypes in ibrutinib-treated CLL. Only in-frame clones appear in the TCRdb table, and some are missing; sequencing was by immunoSEQ multiplex PCR. The sample consists of roughly 70,000 clones, approximately 80% of them appearing once. This sample comprised PBMCs, obtained at disease progression, from a patient treated with ibrutinib. The origin of the receptors is a human donor with chronic lymphocytic leukemia.

The rearrangement uses TRBV27 and TRBJ2-5, with no clear D. V shed 4 bases and J shed 0 bases, with 6 bases lying between them. The germline CDR1 and CDR2 sequences are MNHEY and SMNVEV (reference sequence). The length of the CDR3 is 13 residues. The CDR3 nucleotides are TGTGCCAGCAGTTACTCGTACCAAGAGACCCAGTACTTC. Amino acid sequence: CASSYSYQETQYF.

The V and J genes are TRBV30 and TRBJ1-1, with TRBD1 as a possible D gene (5 bases). Germline V gene data show CDR1 as GTSNPN and CDR2 as SVGIG (reference sequence). This CDR3 is 14 amino acids long. V lost 3 bases and J 1 base, leaving 12 bases between the germline ends. The CDR3 here is CAWRLQAGNTEAFF. CDR3 nucleotide sequence: TGTGCCTGGAGGCTACAGGCGGGGAACACTGAAGCTTTCTTT.

The chain combines TRBV25-1 with TRBJ2-7; D is perhaps TRBD1 or TRBD2 (5 bases each). CDR1 and CDR2 from the germline V gene are MGHDK and SYGVNS. This CDR3 is 14 amino acids long. Trimming took off 3 bases at V and 5 bases at J, with 14 bases between the two ends. The CDR3 sequence is CASSDPGPSHEQYF. CDR3 sequence (DNA): TGTGCCAGCAGTGACCCGGGACCGAGTCACGAGCAGTACTTC.

The rearrangement links TRBV19 to TRBJ2-1; no definite D call. The V gene's germline CDR1 is LNHDA and CDR2 SQIVND (reference sequence). The CDR3 length is 15 residues. V gave up 2 bases and J gave up 0 bases, with 8 bases separating them. The CDR3 DNA is TGTGCCAGTAGTATAAATGACAACTCCTACAATGAGCAGTTCTTC. Amino acids: CASSINDNSYNEQFF.

The chain is built from TRBV5-1 and TRBJ1-1; perhaps TRBD1 as D (5 bases). CDR3 size: 15 residues. V was clipped by 4 bases and J by 4 bases, with 17 bases between them. Germline-derived CDR1 and CDR2 are SGHRS and YFSETQ. The chain's CDR3 is CASSPRAGQATEAFF. The CDR3 DNA reads TGCGCCAGCAGCCCCAGGGCAGGGCAGGCCACTGAAGCTTTCTTT.

The genes are TRBV6-1 and TRBJ1-3; D perhaps matches TRBD1 (5 bases). The ends were cut back, 2 bases at V and 2 bases at J, with 13 bases in the middle. The CDR3 contains 16 residues. CDR1 and CDR2 (germline): MNHNS, SASEGT. CDR3 region: CASSERPGGAGNTIYF. The CDR3 DNA follows: TGTGCCAGCAGTGAACGGCCGGGGGGAGCTGGAAACACCATATATTTT.

This sequence joins TRBV6-5 and TRBJ1-2; possible D gene TRBD1, 5 bases. Germline loops: CDR1 MNHEY, CDR2 SVGAGI. This CDR3 has 14 residues. V gave up 0 bases and J gave up 8 bases, with 13 bases separating them. The CDR3 region has the DNA TGTGCCAGCAGTTACTCCGTCCGCCAGGGAGGCTACACCTTC. Translated: CASSYSVRQGGYTF.

J is TRBJ1-4 and V is TRBV9; 7 nucleotides align to TRBD1. Germline V gene data show CDR1 as SGDLS and CDR2 as YYNGEE. J gave up 7 bases and V 4 bases, and 7 bases lay outside the gene matches. The CDR3 consists of 14 residues. This CDR3 is CASSSGQSLEKLFF. The CDR3 DNA reads TGTGCCAGCAGCTCGGGACAGTCTCTTGAAAAACTGTTTTTT. The full variable domain, rest sourced from reference TRBV9 and TRBJ1-4, is DSGVTQTPKHLITATGQRVTLRCSPRSGDLSVYWYQQSLDQGLQFLIQYYNGEERAKGNILERFSAQQFPDLHSELNLSSLELGDSALYFCASSSGQSLEKLFFGSGTQLSVL.

J is TRBJ1-5 and V is TRBV4-1; TRBD1 agrees at 10 bases. The V gene's germline CDR1 is MGHRA and CDR2 YSYEKL. The CDR3 runs to 15 residues. V shed 3 bases and J 7 bases; nucleotides not matched to a gene: 6. The CDR3 spells CASSQTGGKGQPQHF. CDR3 DNA: TGCGCCAGCAGCCAGACAGGGGGCAAAGGGCAGCCCCAGCATTTT.